These 16 T cell receptor beta chains share one sample of origin, sequenced in a study of T cell responses to AZD1222 COVID-19 vaccine. Sequencing used immunoSEQ multiplex PCR; TCRdb keeps in-frame clones, though not all of them. The sample lists about 140,000 clones; 80% to 90% were seen once. Sequenced material: peripheral blood, taken on day 0 of AZD1222 vaccination. Every receptor here comes from an adult in good health.

The chain is built from TRBV27 and TRBJ1-2; weak D call: TRBD1 (6 bases). Germline V gene lookup returns CDR1 MNHEY and CDR2 SMNVEV (reference sequence). The CDR3 is 14 amino acids. V was cut by 3 bases and J by 2 bases, with 10 bases left in between. The CDR3 loop is CASSFDRMNYGYTF. For the CDR3, the DNA is TGTGCCAGCAGTTTTGACAGGATGAACTATGGCTACACCTTC.

CDR3 sequence reads: CATTTGPNYGYTF. The CDR3 nucleotides read TGTGCCACCACGACAGGGCCGAACTATGGCTACACCTTC. This chain links TRBV7-9 with TRBJ1-2; 7 bases are a match to TRBD1. This CDR3 has 13 amino acids. Germline CDR1 is SEHNR and CDR2 is FQNEAQ (reference sequence). The V and J ends lost 10 bases and 2 bases, in that order; junction bases with no gene match: 7.

The chain links TRBV7-9 to TRBJ2-1; D is uncertain. V lost 0 bases and J lost 5, with 8 bases in between. Germline loops: CDR1 SEHNR, CDR2 FQNEAQ (reference sequence). The CDR3 runs to 14 residues. CDR3 sequence reads: CASSLAGVHNEQFF. Written as DNA, the CDR3 is TGTGCCAGCAGCTTAGCGGGTGTTCACAATGAGCAGTTCTTC.

This chain uses TRBV7-2 with TRBJ2-7; the match to TRBD2 covers 10 bases. V was clipped by 0 bases and J by 3 bases; unmatched bases: 11. This CDR3 comprises 18 residues. Per germline, CDR1 SGHTA and CDR2 FQGNSA. The CDR3 bases are TGTGCCAGCAGCTTAGCTGAACTAGCGGGATATCGGAACTACGAGCAGTACTTC. Translating gives CASSLAELAGYRNYEQYF.

The chain has TRBV27 and TRBJ1-2; 8 bases are shared with TRBD1. In germline, CDR1 is MNHEY, CDR2 SMNVEV (reference sequence). The CDR3 loop spans 15 amino acids. Losses at the gene ends were 5 bases for V and 4 bases for J; bases not matched to a gene: 9. CDR3 DNA sequence: TGTGCCAGCAGTGAAGGGACAGGCGGACTCTATGGCTACACCTTC. Translation: CASSEGTGGLYGYTF.

The chain links TRBV5-1 to TRBJ2-2, with D tentatively TRBD1 or TRBD2 (5 bases each). CDR1 is SGHRS, CDR2 YFSETQ, per germline. Trimming shortened V by 0 bases and J by 6 bases, and 24 bases separated the two germline ends. This CDR3 region has 19 residues. The CDR3 sequence: CASSLDKGTHINSAGELFF. The CDR3 DNA reads TGCGCCAGCAGCTTGGATAAAGGGACCCATATCAATTCGGCCGGGGAGCTGTTTTTT.

The chain couples TRBV9 to TRBJ2-1; D is undetermined. CDR1 SGDLS and CDR2 YYNGEE come from the germline V gene. The CDR3 runs to 15 residues. Deletions cut 2 bases from V and 6 bases from J, with 15 bases between. CDR3 DNA sequence: TGTGCCAGCAGCGTCCGACGGCCAGCCCCCAATGAGCAGTTCTTC. Protein product: CASSVRRPAPNEQFF.

The chain has TRBV19 and TRBJ1-6; a weak D match, TRBD1 (5 bases). Germline-derived CDR1 and CDR2 are LNHDA and SQIVND (reference sequence). V lost 6 bases and J 15 bases, leaving 18 bases between the germline ends. This CDR3 comprises 13 residues. CDR3 DNA sequence: TGTGCCAGTAGGGATGACCGGGACTCTGGCCTCCACTTT. It is translated as CASRDDRDSGLHF. The whole variable domain, filled in from reference TRBV19 and TRBJ1-6, reads DGGITQSPKYLFRKEGQNVTLSCEQNLNHDAMYWYRQDPGQGLRLIYYSQIVNDFQKGDIAEGYSVSREKKESFPLTVTSAQKNPTAFYLCASRDDRDSGLHFGNGTRLTVT.

This sequence joins TRBV13 and TRBJ1-1; TRBD1 matches 8 bases. V shed 3 bases and J 2 bases; nucleotides not matched to a gene: 5. The germline V gene has CDR1 PRHDT and CDR2 FYEKMQ (reference sequence). CDR3 length equals 15 residues. The CDR3 sequence: CASSLSQGANTEAFF. Written as DNA, the CDR3 is TGTGCCAGCAGCTTGAGCCAGGGGGCAAACACTGAAGCTTTCTTT.

The chain links TRBV7-2 to TRBJ2-3, with 9 bases aligning to TRBD2. CDR1 and CDR2 from the germline V gene are SGHTA and FQGNSA. Trimming at V came to 3 bases and at J to 4 bases, leaving 17 bases not matched to a gene. This CDR3 contains 19 residues. CDR3 DNA: TGTGCCAGCAGCTTTCCACCCGCCTTAGCGGGAGAGCGTCCAGATACGCAGTATTTT. Translated: CASSFPPALAGERPDTQYF. Variable domain in full (rest from reference TRBV7-2 and TRBJ2-3): GAGVSQSPSNKVTEKGKDVELRCDPISGHTALYWYRQSLGQGLEFLIYFQGNSAPDKSGLPSDRFSAERTGGSVSTLTIQRTQQEDSAVYLCASSFPPALAGERPDTQYFGPGTRLTVL.

The chain combines TRBV5-4 with TRBJ2-7; TRBD1 is a possible D gene (6 bases). The CDR3 spans 16 residues. CDR1 is SGHNT and CDR2 is YYREEE in the germline V gene (reference sequence). Trimming removed 0 bases from V and 6 bases from J, with 19 bases in between. Here the CDR3 DNA reads TGTGCCAGCAGCTTGGCCGGTATACAGGGTAACTTCGAGCAGTACTTC. This codes for CASSLAGIQGNFEQYF.

V and J are TRBV6-6 and TRBJ2-1; D ambiguous. CDR3 length: 14 amino acids. V gave up 0 bases and J gave up 7 bases, with 10 bases separating them. CDR1 and CDR2 from the germline V gene are MNHNY and SVGAGI (reference sequence). The CDR3 DNA follows: TGTGCCAGCAGTTACTCGTCACCACAGAATGAGCAGTTCTTC. Protein sequence: CASSYSSPQNEQFF.

CDR3 nucleotides: TGTGCCAGCAGCGTAGCAGGCCCCCTAAACAACGCCTATGGCTACACCTTC. Its protein product is CASSVAGPLNNAYGYTF. J is TRBJ1-2 and V is TRBV9, with no clear D. CDR1 is SGDLS and CDR2 is YYNGEE in the germline V gene. V lost 0 bases, J lost 4 bases, and 19 bases lay in between. The CDR3 totals 17 residues.

V and J are TRBV7-2 and TRBJ1-4; D is unclear. V was trimmed by 5 bases and J by 6 bases, leaving 19 bases between them. The germline CDR1 and CDR2 sequences are SGHTA and FQGNSA. The CDR3 is 16 amino acids. The CDR3 sequence: CASSNRARKRDEKLFF. The CDR3 DNA is TGTGCCAGCAGCAACCGGGCCAGAAAAAGGGATGAAAAACTGTTTTTT.

This rearrangement joins TRBV6-1 to TRBJ2-7; D perhaps matches TRBD1 (5 bases). This CDR3 region has 15 residues. V was pared by 0 bases and J by 2 bases, with 11 bases between. Germline V gene data show CDR1 as MNHNS and CDR2 as SASEGT. CDR3 DNA sequence: TGTGCCAGCAGTGAAGCGCTGGGGCGAGCCTACGAGCAGTACTTC. Translation: CASSEALGRAYEQYF.

V usage is TRBV28 and J usage is TRBJ1-6, with 8 positions matching TRBD1. Germline V CDR1 and CDR2: MDHEN, SYDVKM. The CDR3 has 16 amino acids. V dropped 10 bases and J dropped 0; count of bases not matched to a gene: 8. In DNA, the CDR3 is TGTGCCACACGAAGACAGGGGAGCTCCTATAATTCACCCCTCCACTTT. It encodes CATRRQGSSYNSPLHF.